This T cell receptor beta chain stems from a study of blood T cell repertoires in COVID-19. The wider study: Sites in the United States, Italy and Spain provided acute and convalescent COVID-19 samples. T cells, B-cell-depleted T cells, or PBMCs provided the cDNA or gDNA that served as material.

Per the study methods: Amplifying reference gene primers gave estimates of nucleated cell counts. Some clones are missing from TCRdb's copy, which holds only in-frame ones; the method was immunoSEQ multiplex PCR. The V and J calls and clone size come from that table; D and trimming were worked out from the DNA. The table includes about 74,000 clones, about 90% detected once. Germline V CDR1 and CDR2: LGHDT, YNNKEL (reference sequence). CDR3 length: 15 amino acids. V lost 4 bases to trimming and J lost 1 base, with 8 bases between them. The rearrangement uses TRBV3-1 (or the pseudogene TRBV3-2) and TRBJ1-6; tentatively, D is TRBD1 (5 bases). Sequencing was carried out using peripheral blood. This clonotype was obtained from an elderly woman with active or convalescent COVID-19. The CDR3 DNA reads TGTGCCAGCAGCCGCCGGGGGTCCTATAATTCACCCCTCCACTTT. Its protein product is CASSRRGSYNSPLHF.